This T cell receptor (beta chain) was recovered during a study of blood T cell repertoires in COVID-19. Study overall: Collection of acute and convalescent COVID-19 samples took place in the United States, Italy and Spain. T cells, B-cell-depleted T cells, or PBMCs supplied cDNA or gDNA.

The CDR3 extends over 12 amino acids. From germline, CDR1 is SGDLS and CDR2 YYNGEE. Study members were between about 18 and 100 years old and lived in around 24 US regions. Original methodology: Nucleated cell number was recorded as an estimate derived from reference gene primer amplification. Profiling relied on immunoSEQ multiplex PCR, and the TCRdb table lists in-frame clones only, not all of them. The V and J calls and clone size are taken from that table; D and trimming were inferred from the DNA. The table lists around 170,000 clones, 88% of them singletons. A word on this clone: Relative to the germline gene, one junction end is altered; a read error may explain this.

The clonotype was recovered from a woman aged 18-35 years who had recovered from COVID-19. This chain joins TRBV9 and TRBJ1-2; D is ambiguous. Sequenced: PBMCs or T cells enriched from blood (not recorded which). The CDR3 coding sequence is TGTGCCAGCAGCGTAGTCGGGGATGGCCACACCTTC. As protein: CASSVVGDGHTF.